This paragraph covers one T cell receptor beta chain sequence. The cohort comprised adults aged roughly 18 to 95 years residing in 20 to 30 US areas. Grouping used clinical history reported by participants in a survey and questionnaire. The source of the sample is a study of blood T cell repertoires in COVID-19. Study information: Collection of acute and convalescent COVID-19 samples took place in the United States, Italy and Spain.

Per the authors' pipeline: Counts of nucleated cells, estimated from reference gene primer amplification, were obtained. Profiled with immunoSEQ multiplex PCR; TCRdb holds only in-frame clones, not every one. The DNA gave D and trimming, while V, J and clone size come from that table. The sample includes approximately 220,000 clones, more than 80% of them seen just once. This receptor was obtained from a woman aged 18-29 years in a cohort exposed to, infected with or recovered from COVID-19 (not recorded which). The sample taken for sequencing was PBMCs or T cells enriched from blood (not recorded which).

The CDR3 sequence is CAISGSTGQGNTEAFF. The CDR3 DNA is TGTGCCATCAGTGGTTCCACAGGCCAAGGGAACACTGAAGCTTTCTTT. The J gene is TRBJ1-1, the V gene TRBV10-3; weak D call: TRBD1 (5 bases). The germline V gene has CDR1 ENHRY and CDR2 SYGVKD. The CDR3 is 16 amino acids. Trimming took off 4 bases at V and 1 base at J, with 16 bases between the two ends.